The present T cell receptor (beta chain) was sequenced within a study of T cell responses to AZD1222 COVID-19 vaccine. Germline V CDR1 and CDR2: MDHEN, SYDVKM. This CDR3 region has 15 residues. V dropped 3 bases and J dropped 0 bases, with 10 bases sitting between them. The sample holds a few counts of this clone. TCRdb's table, derived via immunoSEQ multiplex PCR, lists solely in-frame clones and lacks some. Of about 86,000 clones listed, 90% are singletons. The receptor's source is an adult in good health. Here the sequenced sample was peripheral blood, taken on day 0 of AZD1222 vaccination. This sequence joins TRBV28 and TRBJ2-3; a weak D match, TRBD1 (5 bases). CDR3 loop: CASSFGRTSTDTQYF. CDR3 bases: TGTGCCAGCAGTTTCGGCCGGACAAGCACAGATACGCAGTATTTT.